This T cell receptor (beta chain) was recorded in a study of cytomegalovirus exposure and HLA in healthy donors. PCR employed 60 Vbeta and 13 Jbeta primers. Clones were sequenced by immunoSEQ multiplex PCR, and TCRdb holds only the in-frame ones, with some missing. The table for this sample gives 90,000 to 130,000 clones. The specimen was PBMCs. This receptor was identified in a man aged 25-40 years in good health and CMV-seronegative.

In nucleotides, the CDR3 is TGTGCCAGCACCGGGACAGGGGGCTCCAACTATGGCTACACCTTC. Its protein is CASTGTGGSNYGYTF. The chain has TRBV2 and TRBJ1-2, with 12 bases matching TRBD1. The CDR3 totals 15 residues. Germline CDR1 reads SNHLY; CDR2 reads FYNNEI. V was clipped by 7 bases and J by 2 bases; unmatched bases: 5.